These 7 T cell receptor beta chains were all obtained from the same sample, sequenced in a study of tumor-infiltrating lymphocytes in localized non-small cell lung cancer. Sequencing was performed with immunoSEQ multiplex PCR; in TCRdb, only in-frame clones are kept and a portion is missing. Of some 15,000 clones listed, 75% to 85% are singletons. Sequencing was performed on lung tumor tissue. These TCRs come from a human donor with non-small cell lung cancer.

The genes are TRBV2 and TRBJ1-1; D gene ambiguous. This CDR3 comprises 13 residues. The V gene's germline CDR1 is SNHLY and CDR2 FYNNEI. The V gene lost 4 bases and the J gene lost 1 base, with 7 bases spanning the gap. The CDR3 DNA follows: TGTGCCAGCAGTGCGTCCACGAACACTGAAGCTTTCTTT. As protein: CASSASTNTEAFF.

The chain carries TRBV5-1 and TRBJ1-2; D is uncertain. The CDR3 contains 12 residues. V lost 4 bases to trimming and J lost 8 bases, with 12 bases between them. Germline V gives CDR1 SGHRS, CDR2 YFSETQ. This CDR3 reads CASSREDLGYTF. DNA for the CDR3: TGCGCCAGCAGCAGGGAGGATCTCGGCTACACCTTC.

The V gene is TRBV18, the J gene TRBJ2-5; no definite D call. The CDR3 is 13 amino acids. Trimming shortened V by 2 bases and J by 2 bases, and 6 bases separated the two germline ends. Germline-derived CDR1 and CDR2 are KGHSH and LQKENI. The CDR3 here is CASSPYGQETQYF. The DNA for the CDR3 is TGTGCCAGCTCACCATATGGACAAGAGACCCAGTACTTC.

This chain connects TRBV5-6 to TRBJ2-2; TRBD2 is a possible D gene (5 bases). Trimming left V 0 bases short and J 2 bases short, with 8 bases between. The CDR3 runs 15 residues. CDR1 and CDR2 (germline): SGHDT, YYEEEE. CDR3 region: CASSLATGNTGELFF. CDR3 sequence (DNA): TGTGCCAGCAGCTTGGCTACGGGAAACACCGGGGAGCTGTTTTTT.

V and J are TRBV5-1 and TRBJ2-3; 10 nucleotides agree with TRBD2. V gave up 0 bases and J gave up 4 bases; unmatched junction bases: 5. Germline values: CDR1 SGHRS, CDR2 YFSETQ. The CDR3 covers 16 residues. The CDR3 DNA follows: TGCGCCAGCAGCTTGGGGGCCCTAGCGGGAGCAGATACGCAGTATTTT. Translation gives CASSLGALAGADTQYF.

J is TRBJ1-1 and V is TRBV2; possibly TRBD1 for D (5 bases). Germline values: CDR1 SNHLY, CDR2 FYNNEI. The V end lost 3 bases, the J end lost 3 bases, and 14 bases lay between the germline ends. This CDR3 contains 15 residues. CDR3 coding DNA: TGTGCCAGCAGTGAGAATGGAGAGGGGTACACTGAAGCTTTCTTT. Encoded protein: CASSENGEGYTEAFF.

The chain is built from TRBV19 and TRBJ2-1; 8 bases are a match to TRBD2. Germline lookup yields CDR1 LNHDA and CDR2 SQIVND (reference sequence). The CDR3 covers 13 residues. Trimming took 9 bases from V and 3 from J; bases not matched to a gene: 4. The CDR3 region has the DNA TGTGCCAGCGGGAGGGCCGACTACAATGAGCAGTTCTTC. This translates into CASGRADYNEQFF.